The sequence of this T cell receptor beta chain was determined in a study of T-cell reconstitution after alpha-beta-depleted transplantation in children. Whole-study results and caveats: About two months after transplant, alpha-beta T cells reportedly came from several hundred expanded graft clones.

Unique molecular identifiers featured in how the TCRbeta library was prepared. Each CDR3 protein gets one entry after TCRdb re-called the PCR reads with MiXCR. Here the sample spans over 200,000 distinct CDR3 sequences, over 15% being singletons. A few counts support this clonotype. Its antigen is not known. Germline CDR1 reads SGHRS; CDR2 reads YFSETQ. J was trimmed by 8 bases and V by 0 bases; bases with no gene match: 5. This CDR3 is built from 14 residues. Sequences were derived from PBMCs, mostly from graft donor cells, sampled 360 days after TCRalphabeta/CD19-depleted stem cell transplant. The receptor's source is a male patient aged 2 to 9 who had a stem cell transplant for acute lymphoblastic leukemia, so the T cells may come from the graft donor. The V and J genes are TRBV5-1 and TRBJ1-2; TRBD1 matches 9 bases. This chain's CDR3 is CASSLVGQGTGYTF. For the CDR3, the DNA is TGCGCCAGCAGCTTGGTCGGACAGGGGACAGGCTACACCTTC.